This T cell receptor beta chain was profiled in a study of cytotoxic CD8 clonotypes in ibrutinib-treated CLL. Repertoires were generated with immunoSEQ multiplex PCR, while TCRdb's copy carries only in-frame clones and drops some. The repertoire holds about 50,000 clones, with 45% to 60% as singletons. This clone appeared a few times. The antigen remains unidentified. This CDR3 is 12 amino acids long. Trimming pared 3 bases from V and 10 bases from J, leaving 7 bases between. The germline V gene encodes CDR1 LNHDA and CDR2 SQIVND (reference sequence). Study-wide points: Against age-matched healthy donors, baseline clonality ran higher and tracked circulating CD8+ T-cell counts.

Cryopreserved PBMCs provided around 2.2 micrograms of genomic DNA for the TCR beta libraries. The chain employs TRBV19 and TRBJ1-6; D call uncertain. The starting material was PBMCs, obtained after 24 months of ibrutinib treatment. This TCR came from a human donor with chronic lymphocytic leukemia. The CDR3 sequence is CASSMGNSPLHF. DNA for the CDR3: TGTGCCAGTAGTATGGGCAACTCACCCCTCCACTTT.